These 26 T cell receptor beta chains came from one sample sequenced in a study of blood T cell repertoires in COVID-19 (TCRdb year 2020). Library preparation employed the immunoSEQ multiplex PCR assay. TCRdb limited this immuneACCESS table to in-frame rearrangements with V and J called. A share of clones is missing; checked studies link under half to unresolved V genes, and the rest is unexplained. The table for this sample lists 250,000 to 350,000 clones; nearly 90% of them were counted only once. Jointly, the top ten make up less than 3% of the sample. The sample consisted of PBMCs or T cells enriched from blood (not recorded which). These receptors all stem from a woman aged 45 to 65 who had been exposed to COVID-19.

The V gene is TRBV5-1, the J gene TRBJ2-7, with a possible D match to TRBD1 (6 bases). This CDR3 is 14 amino acids long. The germline gives CDR1 SGHRS, CDR2 YFSETQ. Trimming shortened V by 7 bases and J by 5 bases, and 19 bases separated the two germline ends. The CDR3 region has the DNA TGCGCCAGCCGAAATTATGGACAGTCGAACGAGCAGTACTTC. This sequence encodes CASRNYGQSNEQYF. Full variable domain (remainder filled in from reference TRBV5-1 and TRBJ2-7): KAGVTQTPRYLIKTRGQQVTLSCSPISGHRSVSWYQQTPGQGLQFLFEYFSETQRNKGNFPGRFSGRQFSNSRSEMNVSTLELGDSALYLCASRNYGQSNEQYFGPGTRLTVT.

The chain employs TRBV6-5 and TRBJ1-1; D is possibly TRBD1 (6 bases). The CDR3 spans 14 residues. Germline V gene data show CDR1 as MNHEY and CDR2 as SVGAGI. Trimming cost V 5 bases and J 6 bases, with 16 bases left between them. CDR3 coding DNA: TGTGCCAGCAGTAAGGGGGTATTCCGGGCTGAAGCTTTCTTT. The encoded protein is CASSKGVFRAEAFF.

The chain uses TRBV18 and TRBJ1-6; 8 bases are a match to TRBD1. V shed 6 bases and J 4 bases; nucleotides not matched to a gene: 5. Germline values: CDR1 KGHSH, CDR2 LQKENI. This CDR3 spans 15 amino acids. The DNA of the CDR3 is TGTGCCAGCTCTCAACAGGGGGGATATAATTCACCCCTCCACTTT. Protein: CASSQQGGYNSPLHF.

The rearrangement links TRBV5-1 to TRBJ1-2, with TRBD1 matching over 11 bases. Germline V gives CDR1 SGHRS, CDR2 YFSETQ. V shed 4 bases, J shed 4 bases, and the junction held 6 bases outside the gene matches. This CDR3 is 15 amino acids long. CDR3 in amino acids: CASSVDRGLGYGYTF. For the CDR3, the DNA is TGCGCCAGCAGCGTGGACAGGGGGCTCGGCTATGGCTACACCTTC. The whole variable domain, remainder taken from reference TRBV5-1 and TRBJ1-2, is KAGVTQTPRYLIKTRGQQVTLSCSPISGHRSVSWYQQTPGQGLQFLFEYFSETQRNKGNFPGRFSGRQFSNSRSEMNVSTLELGDSALYLCASSVDRGLGYGYTFGSGTRLTVV.

This clone has just a few counts. The gene calls are TRBV6-2 or TRBV6-3 and TRBJ2-7; 11 positions agree with TRBD2. This CDR3 contains 14 residues. CDR1 is MNHEY and CDR2 is SVGEGT in the germline V gene. The J segment lost 6 bases and the V segment lost 5 bases, leaving 6 bases of the junction unmatched. For the CDR3, the DNA is TGTGCCAGCAGTCTAGCGGGGGGCCAAGGCGAGCAGTACTTC. Protein sequence: CASSLAGGQGEQYF.

Ten or more counts support this clone. The DNA for the CDR3 is TGCGCCAGCAGCCAAGATTTGACAGGGTCCACCGGGGAGCTGTTTTTT. Translating gives CASSQDLTGSTGELFF. V is TRBV4-1 and J is TRBJ2-2; 7 bases agree with TRBD1. V shed 0 bases, J shed 4 bases, and the junction held 5 bases outside the gene matches. The CDR3 loop spans 16 amino acids. Germline CDR1 is MGHRA and CDR2 is YSYEKL.

This chain connects TRBV4-1 to TRBJ1-1; D not certain. Germline CDR1 reads MGHRA; CDR2 reads YSYEKL. The CDR3 totals 13 residues. V gave up 7 bases and J gave up 8 bases, with 17 bases separating them. The chain's CDR3 is CASTLGLQGEAFF. The CDR3 DNA reads as TGCGCCAGCACCTTAGGACTTCAAGGGGAAGCTTTCTTT.

This chain links TRBV5-5 with TRBJ2-5, with 9 bases lining up with TRBD2. V gave up 2 bases and J gave up 2 bases; unmatched junction bases: 7. CDR3 length equals 16 residues. Germline CDR1 is SGHKS and CDR2 is YYEKEE (reference sequence). The chain's CDR3 is CASSFAPAGGQETQYF. The CDR3 DNA sequence: TGTGCCAGCAGCTTTGCACCAGCGGGGGGACAAGAGACCCAGTACTTC.

The CDR3 sequence is CASSLESLYFYGYTF. The CDR3 DNA reads as TGTGCCAGCAGCTTGGAAAGCCTCTATTTTTATGGCTACACCTTC. The J gene is TRBJ1-2, the V gene TRBV5-4; D not resolved. Germline V lookup: CDR1 SGHNT, CDR2 YYREEE (reference sequence). With 0 bases removed from V and 5 bases from J, the gap between germline ends came to 14 bases. The CDR3 consists of 15 residues. The full variable domain, in which reference TRBV5-4 and TRBJ1-2 provide the parts outside the CDR3, is ETGVTQSPTHLIKTRGQQVTLRCSSQSGHNTVSWYQQALGQGPQFIFQYYREEENGRGNFPPRFSGLQFPNYSSELNVNALELDDSALYLCASSLESLYFYGYTFGSGTRLTVV.

This chain connects TRBV4-1 to TRBJ2-3; 9 bases line up with TRBD1. Germline V lookup: CDR1 MGHRA, CDR2 YSYEKL. V shed 2 bases and J 3 bases; nucleotides not matched to a gene: 3. There are 15 residues in the CDR3. DNA of the CDR3: TGCGCCAGCAGCCAACGGGACAGGGAAACAGATACGCAGTATTTT. Protein: CASSQRDRETDTQYF.

This clone was seen just once. This sequence joins TRBV7-2 and TRBJ2-1, with a tentative D call TRBD2 (6 bases). Trimming cost V 2 bases and J 4 bases, with 15 bases left between them. CDR1 is SGHTA, CDR2 FQGNSA, per germline. The CDR3 has 16 amino acids. The DNA of the CDR3 is TGTGCCAGCAGCTTATTCCCGGGACGGGAGTACAATGAGCAGTTCTTC. It encodes CASSLFPGREYNEQFF.

A word on this clone: Distinct nucleotide sequences in the sample also encode this CDR3. CDR3: CASSLAGKETQYF. The CDR3 DNA sequence: TGCGCCAGCAGCTTGGCAGGAAAAGAGACCCAGTACTTC. This chain uses TRBV5-1 with TRBJ2-5; no clear D. V lost 0 bases and J lost 3, with 6 bases in between. The germline CDR1 and CDR2 sequences are SGHRS and YFSETQ. The CDR3 length is 13 residues.

V gene TRBV5-4 combines with J gene TRBJ1-6, with D uncertain. Germline assignment: CDR1 SGHNT and CDR2 YYREEE (reference sequence). V dropped 5 bases and J dropped 4 bases, with 10 bases sitting between them. The CDR3 runs 14 residues. The chain's CDR3 is CASSLPEYNSPLHF. The CDR3 DNA follows: TGTGCCAGCAGTCTGCCAGAATATAATTCACCCCTCCACTTT.

The chain recombines TRBV9 with TRBJ2-1, with 7 positions matching TRBD1. The germline gives CDR1 SGDLS, CDR2 YYNGEE. The CDR3 covers 14 residues. Germline trimming cut 3 bases from V and 3 bases from J; bases unmatched to any gene: 3. CDR3 DNA: TGTGCCAGCAGCGCCCGGACAGGCTACAATGAGCAGTTCTTC. This sequence encodes CASSARTGYNEQFF.

This sequence joins TRBV5-5 and TRBJ1-4; D unresolved. The V end lost 0 bases, the J end lost 3 bases, and 9 bases lay between the germline ends. Germline assignment: CDR1 SGHKS and CDR2 YYEKEE (reference sequence). The CDR3 extends over 15 amino acids. The CDR3 DNA follows: TGTGCCAGCAGCTTGGATGGTGGAGCTAATGAAAAACTGTTTTTT. It encodes CASSLDGGANEKLFF. The full variable domain, its missing parts supplied by reference TRBV5-5 and TRBJ1-4, is DAGVTQSPTHLIKTRGQQVTLRCSPISGHKSVSWYQQVLGQGPQFIFQYYEKEERGRGNFPDRFSARQFPNYSSELNVNALLLGDSALYLCASSLDGGANEKLFFGSGTQLSVL.

The chain links TRBV4-1 to TRBJ1-6, with TRBD1 matching 8 bases. Germline values: CDR1 MGHRA, CDR2 YSYEKL. With V trimmed by 0 bases and J by 8 bases, 6 bases remained unmatched. CDR3 length equals 16 residues. The CDR3 loop is CASSQDTQGAYSPLHF. The CDR3 coding sequence is TGCGCCAGCAGCCAAGATACCCAGGGGGCCTATTCACCCCTCCACTTT.

This clone has only one observation. The DNA for the CDR3 is TGTGCCAGCAGCTTGAGACTGTTACAAGAGACCCAGTACTTC. As protein: CASSLRLLQETQYF. The chain carries TRBV5-6 and TRBJ2-5; D unresolved. V lost 1 base and J lost 2, with 9 bases in between. The CDR3 runs to 14 residues. Germline V gene sequence: CDR1 SGHDT, CDR2 YYEEEE.

CDR3 DNA: TGTGCCAGCGGCAACCCCCCAAAGACCCTCCACTTT. It is translated as CASGNPPKTLHF. The chain is built from TRBV12-3 or TRBV12-4 and TRBJ1-6; D is ambiguous. Trimming removed 8 bases at V and 14 bases at J, with 16 bases between. This CDR3 has 12 residues.

This sequence joins TRBV29-1 and TRBJ2-5; TRBD2 matches 9 bases. Germline CDR1 and CDR2: SQVTM and ANQGSEA. CDR3 length: 14 amino acids. Trimming removed 2 bases from V and 5 bases from J; junction bases left unmatched: 6. The CDR3 protein is CSVEIAGGRETQYF. DNA for the CDR3: TGCAGCGTTGAAATTGCGGGGGGGCGCGAGACCCAGTACTTC. Full variable domain (rest looked up from reference TRBV29-1 and TRBJ2-5): SAVISQKPSRDICQRGTSLTIQCQVDSQVTMMFWYRQQPGQSLTLIATANQGSEATYESGFVIDKFPISRPNLTFSTLTVSNMSPEDSSIYLCSVEIAGGRETQYFGPGTRLLVL.

CDR3 loop: CAWGVGDRLYEQYF. CDR3 sequence (DNA): TGTGCCTGGGGGGTGGGGGACAGGCTCTACGAGCAGTACTTC. This chain connects TRBV30 to TRBJ2-7, with 8 bases that match TRBD1. Losses at the gene ends were 5 bases for V and 3 bases for J; bases not matched to a gene: 9. Germline CDR1 GTSNPN, CDR2 SVGIG (reference sequence). This CDR3 has 14 residues.

The gene calls are TRBV19 and TRBJ2-7; D may be TRBD1 (6 bases). Germline V gives CDR1 LNHDA, CDR2 SQIVND (reference sequence). V lost 6 bases and J 5 bases, leaving 14 bases between the germline ends. This CDR3 comprises 13 residues. In DNA, the CDR3 is TGTGCCAGTAGACAGGGAGCTAAAGACGAGCAGTACTTC. Amino acid sequence: CASRQGAKDEQYF.

The chain is built from TRBV13 and TRBJ1-2, with TRBD1 identical over 8 bases. The CDR3 contains 15 residues. J was trimmed by 10 bases and V by 0 bases; bases with no gene match: 10. CDR1 is PRHDT and CDR2 is FYEKMQ in the germline V gene (reference sequence). The CDR3 sequence is CASSLGVRQGFDYTF. The CDR3 DNA reads TGTGCCAGCAGCTTAGGCGTTAGACAGGGGTTTGACTACACCTTC.

This chain uses TRBV2 with TRBJ2-3, with D possibly being TRBD2 (6 bases). Germline V gives CDR1 SNHLY, CDR2 FYNNEI. This CDR3 contains 13 residues. Deletions cut 1 base from V and 4 bases from J, with 6 bases between. CDR3 sequence (DNA): TGTGCCAGCAGTGAAGGGGGGGCAGATACGCAGTATTTT. This translates into CASSEGGADTQYF.

CDR3 region: CASSYTRNTEAFF. The CDR3 DNA reads as TGTGCCAGCAGTTATACTAGAAACACTGAAGCTTTCTTT. The chain combines TRBV6-2 or TRBV6-3 with TRBJ1-1; D uncertain. Trimming shortened V by 3 bases and J by 2 bases, and 7 bases separated the two germline ends. The germline gives CDR1 MNHEY, CDR2 SVGEGT. This CDR3 region has 13 residues.

The chain has TRBV5-3 and TRBJ2-1, with 7 nucleotides matching TRBD1. TRBV5-3 is classed as an ORF, of uncertain function. The CDR3 spans 18 residues. J gave up 7 bases and V 4 bases, and 20 bases lay outside the gene matches. CDR3 in amino acids: CARSPNIDRERQGNEQFF. The DNA of the CDR3 is TGTGCCAGAAGCCCGAATATAGACAGGGAGCGACAAGGGAATGAGCAGTTCTTC.

The genes are TRBV30 and TRBJ2-7; possibly TRBD1 for D (5 bases). The CDR3 sequence is 14 residues long. The V end was cut by 2 bases, the J end by 6 bases, with 17 bases between. Germline V gene lookup returns CDR1 GTSNPN and CDR2 SVGIG (reference sequence). The CDR3 DNA reads TGTGCCTGGAGTCCCGGTCAAACCAGGGCCGAGCAGTACTTC. It is translated as CAWSPGQTRAEQYF.